The 27 T cell receptor beta chains below all came from one sample that was sequenced in a study of Graves' ophthalmopathy and Graves' hyperthyroidism. The TCR beta CDR3 regions underwent amplification from RNA transcripts. Second-round multiplex PCR came after first-round RT-PCR with HTBI primers. TCRdb reprocessed the multiplex PCR reads with MiXCR, giving one entry per CDR3 protein. The data hold some 1.1 million distinct CDR3 sequences, with less than 45% observed a single time. The sample was peripheral blood or thyroid tissue (not recorded which). The receptors were gathered from an adult man with Graves' hyperthyroidism.

This chain uses TRBV5-1 with TRBJ1-2, with 8 bases identical to TRBD1. Germline V lookup: CDR1 SGHRS, CDR2 YFSETQ. The CDR3 loop spans 16 amino acids. After removal of 3 bases from V and 5 bases from J, the junction contained 12 bases not matched to a gene. This chain's CDR3 is CASSSDRGSLVYGYTF. The CDR3 bases are TGCGCCAGCAGCTCAGACAGGGGATCCTTGGTATATGGCTACACCTTC. Together with reference TRBV5-1 and TRBJ1-2, the CDR3 gives the full variable domain: KAGVTQTPRYLIKTRGQQVTLSCSPISGHRSVSWYQQTPGQGLQFLFEYFSETQRNKGNFPGRFSGRQFSNSRSEMNVSTLELGDSALYLCASSSDRGSLVYGYTFGSGTRLTVV.

This clonotype has more than one count but fewer than ten. The genes are TRBV6-1 and TRBJ2-5; 12 bases are a match to TRBD2. The trim removed 7 bases at V and 1 base at J, leaving 1 base unmatched. CDR3 length: 14 residues. The germline gives CDR1 MNHNS, CDR2 SASEGT. In DNA form, the CDR3 reads TGTGCCAGCACTAGCGGGAGGGCCCAAGAGACCCAGTACTTC. Amino acid sequence: CASTSGRAQETQYF.

The rearrangement links TRBV15 to TRBJ2-2; D is unclear. Looked up from germline, CDR1 is LNHNV and CDR2 is YYDKDF (reference sequence). This CDR3 contains 11 residues. Trimming took 2 bases from V and 8 from J, leaving 3 bases between them. CDR3 sequence (DNA): TGTGCCACCAGCAGATATGGGGAGCTGTTTTTT. It translates to CATSRYGELFF. Full variable domain (remainder filled in from reference TRBV15 and TRBJ2-2): DAMVIQNPRYQVTQFGKPVTLSCSQTLNHNVMYWYQQKSSQAPKLLFHYYDKDFNNEADTPDNFQSRRPNTSFCFLDIRSPGLGDTAMYLCATSRYGELFFGEGSRLTVL.

Concerning this clonotype itself: Possible read error: a much larger clone is one base away. The V and J genes are TRBV7-2 and TRBJ1-4; D may be TRBD1 (5 bases). Trimming took off 5 bases at V and 0 bases at J, with 16 bases between the two ends. The CDR3 is made up of 17 amino acids. Germline values: CDR1 SGHTA, CDR2 FQGNSA. The CDR3 nucleotides read TGTGCCAGCAGCCCCCGGACAAGGGGTGCAACTAATGAAAAACTGTTTTTT. It encodes CASSPRTRGATNEKLFF.

The chain carries TRBV4-3 and TRBJ2-5; D may be TRBD1 (6 bases). Germline V gene sequence: CDR1 LGHNA, CDR2 YSLEER. V lost 9 bases to trimming and J lost 0 bases, with 14 bases between them. The length of the CDR3 is 14 residues. The CDR3 here is CASARGTDQETQYF. CDR3 nucleotides: TGCGCCAGTGCTAGGGGGACCGACCAAGAGACCCAGTACTTC.

Regarding this clonotype: Lacking the conserved final phenylalanine or tryptophan, this CDR3 likely reflects a read error. It is unclear where the CDR3 begins or ends on the DNA, so no DNA is shown, and the CDR3 is as TCRdb lists it. The gene calls are TRBV20-1 and TRBJ1-2. 9 amino acids form the CDR3, both terminal residues included. Germline V gene lookup returns CDR1 DFQATT and CDR2 SNEGSKA (reference sequence). This CDR3 is CSASPGLTY.

This clonotype showed up many times. This chain links TRBV7-2 with TRBJ2-7, with D unresolved. Germline V gene data show CDR1 as SGHTA and CDR2 as FQGNSA. V lost 1 base and J 0 bases, leaving 7 bases between the germline ends. CDR3 length: 14 residues. CDR3 in DNA: TGTGCCAGCAGCTTAGGTATCGGCTCCTACGAGCAGTACTTC. Protein sequence: CASSLGIGSYEQYF.

This clonotype has at least ten counts. The chain joins TRBV24-1 to TRBJ2-2, with TRBD2 matching 7 bases. The CDR3 is 14 amino acids. The germline CDR1 and CDR2 sequences are KGHDR and SFDVKD. The V gene end was trimmed by 4 bases and the J gene end by 7 bases; junction bases not matched to a gene: 5. CDR3 bases: TGTGCCACCAGTGACACTAGCGCCATCGGGGAGCTGTTTTTT. Translation: CATSDTSAIGELFF.

This chain joins TRBV7-8 and TRBJ1-6; D may be TRBD1 (6 bases). CDR1 is SGHVS and CDR2 is FQNEAQ in the germline V gene. This CDR3 is 20 amino acids long. V was pared by 2 bases and J by 8 bases, with 28 bases between. The CDR3 sequence is CASSLTCGLGHRAADSPLHF. The CDR3 bases are TGTGCCAGCAGCTTAACTTGCGGCTTGGGGCACAGGGCGGCGGATTCACCCCTCCACTTT. The entire variable domain, with the rest obtained from reference TRBV7-8 and TRBJ1-6, is as follows: GAGVSQSPRYKVAKRGQDVALRCDPISGHVSLFWYQQALGQGPEFLTYFQNEAQLDKSGLPSDRFFAERPEGSVSTLKIQRTQQEDSAVYLCASSLTCGLGHRAADSPLHFGNGTRLTVT.

This clonotype showed up many times. This rearrangement joins TRBV2 to TRBJ1-1, with D possibly matching TRBD1 (6 bases). Germline V gene lookup returns CDR1 SNHLY and CDR2 FYNNEI. This CDR3 region has 15 residues. With 1 base removed from V and 5 bases from J, the gap between germline ends came to 14 bases. CDR3 in DNA: TGTGCCAGCAGTGAAGAATTTCCCAGGGGAACTGAAGCTTTCTTT. This translates into CASSEEFPRGTEAFF.

The chain uses TRBV29-1 and TRBJ2-5; 8 bases fit TRBD1. Germline V gene lookup returns CDR1 SQVTM and CDR2 ANQGSEA. The CDR3 is made up of 15 amino acids. V was pared by 4 bases and J by 1 base, with 8 bases of the junction left unmatched. CDR3 in DNA: TGCAGCGTTGGGCAGGGGGCGCATTCCCAAGAGACCCAGTACTTC. Translation gives CSVGQGAHSQETQYF.

This clonotype has a single count. The V gene is TRBV2, the J gene TRBJ2-7, with a possible D match to TRBD2 (5 bases). The V end was cut by 6 bases, the J end by 9 bases, with 18 bases between. CDR3 size: 13 residues. Looked up from germline, CDR1 is SNHLY and CDR2 is FYNNEI. CDR3 amino acids: CASRGMGYRGQYF. CDR3 DNA sequence: TGTGCCAGCAGGGGAATGGGTTACCGGGGGCAGTACTTC.

This rearrangement joins TRBV30 to TRBJ2-7; 7 nucleotides match TRBD2. Germline loops: CDR1 GTSNPN, CDR2 SVGIG (reference sequence). Trimming removed 4 bases from V and 5 bases from J; junction bases left unmatched: 8. The CDR3 spans 13 residues. CDR3 residues: CAWTLGGSNEQYF. The DNA for the CDR3 is TGTGCCTGGACCCTGGGGGGGAGCAACGAGCAGTACTTC.

A note on this clonotype: Germline and junction disagree at one end, which may indicate a read error. J is TRBJ1-2 and V is TRBV29-1; TRBD1 might be the D (6 bases). CDR3 length equals 13 residues. The V gene's germline CDR1 is SQVTM and CDR2 ANQGSEA. The CDR3, as DNA: TGCAGCGTTGACATGAGGGGGAACTATAGCTACACCTTC. Encoded protein: CSVDMRGNYSYTF.

This clonotype was seen ten or more times. The CDR3 reads CASGPGIWANTEAFF. Written as DNA, the CDR3 is TGTGCCAGCGGCCCAGGGATATGGGCTAACACTGAAGCTTTCTTT. This sequence joins TRBV7-8 and TRBJ1-1; D is perhaps TRBD1 (5 bases). This CDR3 has 15 residues. CDR1 and CDR2 from the germline V gene are SGHVS and FQNEAQ. Trimming cost V 8 bases and J 2 bases, with 18 bases left between them.

This clonotype has at least ten counts. The chain combines TRBV5-1 with TRBJ2-5; no clear D gene. The CDR3 is made up of 11 amino acids. CDR1 and CDR2 from the germline V gene are SGHRS and YFSETQ. The V gene lost 5 bases and the J gene lost 5 bases, with 7 bases spanning the gap. CDR3 residues: CASRTAETQYF. The CDR3 coding sequence is TGCGCCAGCAGAACCGCCGAGACCCAGTACTTC.

This sequence joins TRBV11-1 and TRBJ2-7; maybe TRBD2 (6 bases). The ends were cut back, 8 bases at V and 4 bases at J, with 15 bases in the middle. There are 13 residues in the CDR3. In germline, CDR1 is SGHAT, CDR2 FQDESV (reference sequence). CDR3 protein: CASSVVAEYEQYF. The CDR3 DNA is TGTGCCAGCTCAGTCGTAGCGGAATACGAGCAGTACTTC. The entire variable domain, with the rest obtained from reference TRBV11-1 and TRBJ2-7, is as follows: EAEVAQSPRYKITEKSQAVAFWCDPISGHATLYWYRQILGQGPELLVQFQDESVVDDSQLPKDRFSAERLKGVDSTLKIQPAELGDSAMYLCASSVVAEYEQYFGPGTRLTVT.

In this sample, this clonotype turned up many times. J is TRBJ2-7 and V is TRBV25-1; D might be TRBD1 or TRBD2, each matching 6 bases. CDR3 length: 12 residues. The V gene's germline CDR1 is MGHDK and CDR2 SYGVNS. V was trimmed by 3 bases and J by 7 bases, leaving 10 bases between them. DNA of the CDR3: TGTGCCAGCAGTGAGGAGGGACATGAGCAGTACTTC. Its translation is CASSEEGHEQYF.

This clonotype occurred many times. This chain joins TRBV29-1 and TRBJ2-2; D gene ambiguous. The CDR3 is 13 amino acids. Germline V gives CDR1 SQVTM, CDR2 ANQGSEA. Trimming shortened V by 5 bases and J by 7 bases, and 14 bases separated the two germline ends. The CDR3 DNA follows: TGCAGCGTTCCACATGGACCGATCGGGGAGCTGTTTTTT. Its protein is CSVPHGPIGELFF.

The gene calls are TRBV29-1 and TRBJ2-5, with 8 nucleotides matching TRBD2. V lost 6 bases to trimming and J lost 4 bases; unmatched junction nucleotides: 13. Germline V gene data show CDR1 as SQVTM and CDR2 as ANQGSEA. This CDR3 region has 15 residues. CDR3 sequence: CSVVLQTSVLETQYF. CDR3 bases: TGCAGCGTCGTCTTGCAGACTAGCGTCCTAGAGACCCAGTACTTC.

This clonotype came up a few times. The chain joins TRBV6-5 to TRBJ2-3, with D uncertain. Germline V gene lookup returns CDR1 MNHEY and CDR2 SVGAGI. This CDR3 spans 11 amino acids. V was trimmed by 2 bases and J by 4 bases, leaving 1 base between them. CDR3 nucleotide sequence: TGTGCCAGCAGTTACGCAGATACGCAGTATTTT. This encodes CASSYADTQYF.

This clonotype was detected many times. In nucleotides, the CDR3 is TGCAGTGCTAGAGGCCCGGGCGCGGGTAACTATGGCTACACCTTC. Protein: CSARGPGAGNYGYTF. This chain links TRBV20-1 with TRBJ1-2; D is ambiguous. The CDR3 covers 15 residues. The germline V gene encodes CDR1 DFQATT and CDR2 SNEGSKA (reference sequence). Trimming removed 1 base at V and 1 base at J, with 13 bases between.

This clonotype was observed a few times. The chain employs TRBV4-2 and TRBJ2-7; 11 positions agree with TRBD2. Per the germline V gene, CDR1 is LGHNA and CDR2 is YNFKEQ. J was trimmed by 3 bases and V by 5 bases; bases with no gene match: 3. CDR3 length: 14 amino acids. The CDR3 DNA follows: TGTGCCAGCAGCGTACTAGCGGGAGTCTACGAGCAGTACTTC. Its protein product is CASSVLAGVYEQYF.

This clonotype was seen many times. The rearrangement links TRBV2 to TRBJ1-1, with D possibly being TRBD1 (6 bases). V was pared by 7 bases and J by 5 bases, with 17 bases between. The CDR3 length is 14 residues. The germline gives CDR1 SNHLY, CDR2 FYNNEI. The CDR3 reads CASTQRGVGTEAFF. CDR3 sequence (DNA): TGTGCCAGCACCCAGAGGGGGGTTGGGACTGAAGCTTTCTTT.

The chain combines TRBV29-1 with TRBJ1-5; a weak D match, TRBD1 (6 bases). The CDR3 consists of 12 residues. The V gene lost 2 bases and the J gene lost 14 bases, with 16 bases spanning the gap. Germline CDR1 and CDR2: SQVTM and ANQGSEA. CDR3 DNA: TGCAGCGTTGAATGGGACAATGCCTACGAGCATTTT. Its protein is CSVEWDNAYEHF. The full variable domain, in which reference TRBV29-1 and TRBJ1-5 provide the parts outside the CDR3, is SAVISQKPSRDICQRGTSLTIQCQVDSQVTMMFWYRQQPGQSLTLIATANQGSEATYESGFVIDKFPISRPNLTFSTLTVSNMSPEDSSIYLCSVEWDNAYEHFGDGTRLSIL.

In the case of this clonotype: At one end the junction does not follow the germline gene, possibly because of a read error. The J gene is TRBJ1-2, the V gene TRBV7-2, with D possibly being TRBD1 (5 bases). This CDR3 comprises 15 residues. Per the germline V gene, CDR1 is SGHTA and CDR2 is FQGNSA. CDR3 protein: CVSRLAGGTDYGYTF. CDR3 sequence (DNA): TGTGTCAGCAGATTAGCGGGGGGGACCGATTATGGCTACACCTTC.

The chain recombines TRBV2 with TRBJ1-5; no clear D. Trimming shortened V by 10 bases and J by 0 bases, and 10 bases separated the two germline ends. CDR3 length: 13 residues. The germline gives CDR1 SNHLY, CDR2 FYNNEI. The CDR3 DNA follows: TGTGCCACCACCGTTAATAGCAATCAGCCCCAGCATTTT. This translates into CATTVNSNQPQHF.